Listed below are T cell receptor beta chains from one sample, sequenced in a study of blood T cells in healthy people across ages. TCRdb passed the 5' RACE reads through MiXCR, listing each CDR3 protein once. The data hold about 900,000 distinct CDR3 sequences, with around 46% observed a single time. The sample taken for sequencing was blood. All receptors derive from a man aged 25-40 years in good health. CDR3s include the opening cysteine and the closing phenylalanine or tryptophan. D genes are given only for firm matches. Not all rows give a size; the values are once, few, many and, for expanded clones, a class.

J: TRBJ2-7; length: 14; V: TRBV5-1; D: .; size: few; CDR3: CASSLADTSYEQYF; DNA: TGCGCCAGCAGCTTGGCTGACACATCCTACGAGCAGTACTTC
J: TRBJ2-1; length: 16; V: TRBV7-2; D: .; size: .; CDR3: CASSPLVAPSGNEQFF; DNA: TGTGCCAGCAGCCCACTGGTAGCACCCTCGGGCAATGAGCAGTTCTTC
J: TRBJ1-5; length: 15; V: TRBV20-1; D: TRBD1; size: few; CDR3: CSAAPGQGSYQPQHF; DNA: TGCAGTGCTGCCCCGGGACAGGGGTCTTATCAGCCCCAGCATTTT
J: TRBJ1-5; length: 14; V: TRBV20-1; D: TRBD1; size: .; CDR3: CSAQSTGGHQPQHF; DNA: TGCAGTGCCCAATCAACAGGGGGCCATCAGCCCCAGCATTTT
J: TRBJ2-3; length: 13; V: TRBV5-1; D: .; size: few; CDR3: CASSLAGRSTQYF; DNA: TGCGCCAGCAGCTTGGCCGGGCGATCTACGCAGTATTTT
J: TRBJ2-3; length: 13; V: TRBV28; D: TRBD2; size: few; CDR3: CATRLASTDTQYF; DNA: TGTGCCACCAGACTAGCCAGCACAGATACGCAGTATTTT
J: TRBJ2-7; length: 14; V: TRBV7-2; D: TRBD2; size: .; CDR3: CASSFAGGLYEQYF; DNA: TGTGCCAGCAGCTTTGCGGGGGGCCTATACGAGCAGTACTTC
J: TRBJ1-2; length: 15; V: TRBV3-1; D: TRBD1; size: .; CDR3: CASSDSGQGPYGYTF; DNA: TGTGCCAGCAGCGACTCGGGACAGGGACCCTATGGCTACACCTTC
J: TRBJ2-3; length: 16; V: TRBV4-1; D: TRBD2; size: .; CDR3: CASSANLAGGGDTQYF; DNA: TGCGCCAGCAGCGCAAATCTAGCGGGGGGAGGGGATACGCAGTATTTT
J: TRBJ1-5; length: 14; V: TRBV2; D: .; size: .; CDR3: CASRGRLGHQPQHF; DNA: TGTGCCAGCAGGGGGCGGTTAGGACATCAGCCCCAGCATTTT
J: TRBJ2-7; length: 12; V: TRBV9; D: .; size: once; CDR3: CASSTNTHEQYF; DNA: TGTGCCAGCTCCACGAATACTCACGAGCAGTACTTC
J: TRBJ2-7; length: 14; V: TRBV3-1; D: TRBD1; size: .; CDR3: CASSHGQGVNEQYF; DNA: TGTGCCAGCAGCCATGGGCAGGGGGTGAACGAGCAGTACTTC
J: TRBJ1-2; length: 10; V: TRBV6-6; D: TRBD1; size: few; CDR3: CASSSQGATF; DNA: TGTGCCAGCAGTTCACAGGGGGCCACCTTC
J: TRBJ2-3; length: 14; V: TRBV20-1; D: .; size: .; CDR3: CSATAEGLGDTQYF; DNA: TGCAGTGCCACAGCGGAGGGACTCGGAGATACGCAGTATTTT
J: TRBJ2-1; length: 14; V: TRBV27; D: .; size: .; CDR3: CASSFATGAFQQFF; DNA: TGTGCCAGCAGTTTCGCGACAGGCGCCTTTCAGCAGTTCTTC
J: TRBJ2-1; length: 16; V: TRBV9; D: TRBD1; size: .; CDR3: CASSVSGQGWYNEQFF; DNA: TGTGCCAGCAGCGTGAGCGGACAGGGGTGGTACAATGAGCAGTTCTTC
J: TRBJ1-2; length: 14; V: TRBV4-2; D: .; size: few; CDR3: CASSRALGEQGYTF; DNA: TGTGCCAGCAGCCGGGCCCTGGGGGAGCAGGGCTACACCTTC
J: TRBJ1-1; length: 15; V: TRBV5-6; D: TRBD1; size: once; CDR3: CASSLYRGWDTEAFF; DNA: TGTGCCAGCAGCCTCTACAGGGGATGGGACACTGAAGCTTTCTTT